The 15 T cell receptor beta chains below come from one sample, sequenced in a study of blood T cells in healthy people across ages (dated by TCRdb to the mid-2010s). Receptors were amplified or captured by 5' RACE. The run used an Illumina HiSeq 2500. A second roughly 6 to 12 cycle PCR used a sample-barcoded 5' primer and a J-beta primer mix. In-frame beta chains were kept once TCRdb had trimmed the public reads at Q25 with fastp and called clones with MiXCR. For every CDR3 protein sequence, its rows merge into one entry that carries the most common genes and DNA. The sample table lists 850,000 to 1,100,000 distinct CDR3 sequences, about two fifths of them with a count of one. Together, the top ten hold approximately 14% of the sample. The sample taken for sequencing was blood. The receptors derive from a man aged 18 to 30 in good health.

The chain is built from TRBV29-1 and TRBJ2-1; D possibly corresponds to TRBD1 (6 bases). Trimming stripped 3 bases from V and 10 bases from J, with 16 bases between. Looked up from germline, CDR1 is SQVTM and CDR2 is ANQGSEA. The CDR3 contains 13 residues. CDR3 in amino acids: CSVENREDYEQFF. The CDR3 bases are TGCAGCGTTGAGAACAGGGAAGACTACGAGCAGTTCTTC.

The genes are TRBV12-3 or TRBV12-4 and TRBJ1-6; D is undetermined. V was clipped by 5 bases and J by 10 bases, with 9 bases between them. The length of the CDR3 is 12 residues. The CDR3, as DNA: TGTGCCAGCAGTAAATCGAACTCACCCCTCCACTTT. The encoded protein is CASSKSNSPLHF.

The chain links TRBV20-1 to TRBJ2-7; tentatively, D is TRBD1 (5 bases). The CDR3 sequence is 13 residues long. Trimming left V 4 bases short and J 0 bases short, with 10 bases between. The V gene's germline CDR1 is DFQATT and CDR2 SNEGSKA (reference sequence). CDR3 loop: CSATYRSSYEQYF. CDR3 coding DNA: TGCAGTGCTACCTACAGGAGCTCCTACGAGCAGTACTTC.

This clonotype was seen a few times. The genes are TRBV7-2 and TRBJ1-5; 7 bases fit TRBD1. CDR1 SGHTA and CDR2 FQGNSA come from the germline V gene. J lost 0 bases, V lost 4 bases, and 9 bases had no gene match. The CDR3 consists of 17 residues. CDR3 DNA: TGTGCCAGCAGCTCCAGACAGGGTCCTTATAGCAATCAGCCCCAGCATTTT. Protein: CASSSRQGPYSNQPQHF.

This clonotype was seen at least ten times. The rearrangement uses TRBV4-1 and TRBJ2-3, with D possibly matching TRBD1 (6 bases). The CDR3 length is 14 residues. Looked up from germline, CDR1 is MGHRA and CDR2 is YSYEKL. V was trimmed by 4 bases and J by 2 bases, leaving 10 bases between them. Here the CDR3 DNA reads TGCGCCAGCAGCCTTCGGACAGCCACAGATACGCAGTATTTT. This encodes CASSLRTATDTQYF.

This clonotype was recorded at least ten times. V is TRBV29-1 and J is TRBJ1-4; D gene ambiguous. Germline V gene sequence: CDR1 SQVTM, CDR2 ANQGSEA. The CDR3 consists of 11 residues. The ends were cut back, 7 bases at V and 8 bases at J, with 11 bases in the middle. CDR3 DNA sequence: TGCAGCGCGGAGGTTCGGGAAAAACTGTTTTTT. It yields the protein CSAEVREKLFF.

This chain links TRBV7-2 with TRBJ2-3, with 8 bases matching TRBD2. This CDR3 is 14 amino acids long. Germline trimming cut 4 bases from V and 7 bases from J; bases unmatched to any gene: 7. Germline-derived CDR1 and CDR2 are SGHTA and FQGNSA. For the CDR3, the DNA is TGTGCCAGCAGCTCAAAGCGGGGGCCAAATACGCAGTATTTT. The encoded protein is CASSSKRGPNTQYF.

This clonotype was seen at least ten times. The V and J genes are TRBV29-1 and TRBJ2-3; tentatively, D is TRBD2 (6 bases). Trimming removed 4 bases at V and 4 bases at J, with 6 bases between. CDR1 is SQVTM and CDR2 is ANQGSEA in the germline V gene. The CDR3 loop spans 11 amino acids. The CDR3 region has the DNA TGCAGCGTTGGGGAGGCAGATACGCAGTATTTT. Amino acid sequence: CSVGEADTQYF.

This chain connects TRBV5-1 to TRBJ2-6; 9 nucleotides agree with TRBD1. The CDR3 runs to 17 residues. The V gene's germline CDR1 is SGHRS and CDR2 YFSETQ. With 5 bases clipped from V and 0 bases from J, the junction kept 6 bases outside the gene matches. CDR3 sequence reads: CASSYGQGISGANVLTF. The CDR3 coding sequence is TGCGCCAGCAGTTATGGACAGGGGATCTCTGGGGCCAACGTCCTGACTTTC.

J is TRBJ1-6 and V is TRBV2; D not resolved. Looked up from germline, CDR1 is SNHLY and CDR2 is FYNNEI. The CDR3 has 14 amino acids. Trimming shortened V by 8 bases and J by 0 bases, and 8 bases separated the two germline ends. The DNA for the CDR3 is TGTGCCAGCTCGACTAGCTCCTATAATTCACCCCTCCACTTT. Its protein is CASSTSSYNSPLHF. Supplemented by reference TRBV2 and TRBJ1-6, the full variable domain reads EPEVTQTPSHQVTQMGQEVILRCVPISNHLYFYWYRQILGQKVEFLVSFYNNEISEKSEIFDDQFSVERPDGSNFTLKIRSTKLEDSAMYFCASSTSSYNSPLHFGNGTRLTVT.

A few counts support this clonotype. The chain joins TRBV5-1 to TRBJ2-1; the D gene is possibly TRBD2 (6 bases). V lost 4 bases and J lost 5, with 13 bases in between. The length of the CDR3 is 14 residues. Germline-derived CDR1 and CDR2 are SGHRS and YFSETQ. The CDR3 sequence: CASSLAGLHNEQFF. The CDR3, as DNA: TGCGCCAGCAGCCTTGCGGGACTGCACAATGAGCAGTTCTTC.

This clonotype was picked up a small number of times. The chain has TRBV9 and TRBJ1-1; 8 nucleotides align to TRBD1. CDR3 length equals 15 residues. The ends lost 0 bases at V and 6 bases at J; junction bases unmatched: 7. Germline CDR1 reads SGDLS; CDR2 reads YYNGEE. The CDR3 DNA follows: TGTGCCAGCAGCGTAGGGGCAGGGGGCTTGGCTGAAGCTTTCTTT. This translates into CASSVGAGGLAEAFF. The full variable domain, rest sourced from reference TRBV9 and TRBJ1-1, is DSGVTQTPKHLITATGQRVTLRCSPRSGDLSVYWYQQSLDQGLQFLIQYYNGEERAKGNILERFSAQQFPDLHSELNLSSLELGDSALYFCASSVGAGGLAEAFFGQGTRLTVV.

The V gene is TRBV27, the J gene TRBJ1-1; 8 positions agree with TRBD1. Trimming removed 8 bases from V and 3 bases from J; junction bases left unmatched: 14. This CDR3 spans 16 amino acids. The germline V gene encodes CDR1 MNHEY and CDR2 SMNVEV (reference sequence). The CDR3 protein is CASSPQGGAMDTEAFF. In DNA, the CDR3 is TGTGCCAGCTCTCCACAGGGGGGGGCCATGGACACTGAAGCTTTCTTT.

This clonotype was counted a single time. The chain links TRBV6-1 to TRBJ1-2; TRBD1 matches at 8 bases. Germline V lookup: CDR1 MNHNS, CDR2 SASEGT. V was pared by 2 bases and J by 5 bases, with 4 bases of the junction left unmatched. CDR3 length: 14 amino acids. CDR3 bases: TGTGCCAGCAGTGAACCCCGGACAGGGTATGGCTACACCTTC. It translates to CASSEPRTGYGYTF.

The V gene is TRBV7-9, the J gene TRBJ1-1; D unclear. Germline lookup yields CDR1 SEHNR and CDR2 FQNEAQ (reference sequence). This CDR3 is built from 14 residues. The V end lost 3 bases, the J end lost 0 bases, and 8 bases lay between the germline ends. CDR3 DNA sequence: TGTGCCAGCAGCTTGCTCGGTCTGAACACTGAAGCTTTCTTT. Its translation: CASSLLGLNTEAFF. The full variable domain, its missing parts supplied by reference TRBV7-9 and TRBJ1-1, is DTGVSQNPRHKITKRGQNVTFRCDPISEHNRLYWYRQTLGQGPEFLTYFQNEAQLEKSRLLSDRFSAERPKGSFSTLEIQRTEQGDSAMYLCASSLLGLNTEAFFGQGTRLTVV.